A selection of T cell receptor beta chains follows, all from one sample in a study of breast tumors, draining lymph nodes, adjacent tissues. TCRdb fed the multiplex PCR reads into MiXCR, producing one record per CDR3 protein. The sample holds some 120,000 distinct CDR3 sequences, less than 20% seen once. What was sequenced was axillary lymph node tissue. These receptors came from a female donor with breast cancer. Some clones in this sample may be carry-over from other donors' samples. Each CDR3 is given with its conserved first and last residue. The order of the fields is clone size, D gene, J gene, V gene, CDR3 protein, CDR3 DNA. D genes are given only for firm matches. Not all rows give a size; the values are once, few, many and, for expanded clones, a class.

clone_size: many; d_call: -; j_call: TRBJ2-3; v_call: TRBV4-1; cdr3_aa: CASSQTPITDTQYF; cdr3_nt: TGCGCCAGCAGCCAGACCCCTATCACAGATACGCAGTATTTT
clone_size: many; d_call: -; j_call: TRBJ2-2; v_call: TRBV7-2; cdr3_aa: CANSRAVGNTGELFF; cdr3_nt: TGTGCCAACTCACGAGCGGTAGGGAACACCGGGGAGCTGTTTTTT
clone_size: many; d_call: -; j_call: TRBJ1-2; v_call: TRBV6-5; cdr3_aa: CASSPRQSWNYGYTF; cdr3_nt: TGTGCCAGCAGTCCCCGGCAGTCCTGGAACTATGGCTACACCTTC
clone_size: many; d_call: TRBD1; j_call: TRBJ1-6; v_call: TRBV20-1; cdr3_aa: CSARDHGAGGTRDSPLHF; cdr3_nt: TGCAGTGCTAGAGATCACGGGGCAGGGGGTACGAGGGATTCACCCCTCCACTTT
clone_size: few; d_call: TRBD1; j_call: TRBJ1-2; v_call: TRBV27; cdr3_aa: CASSLTGGTYGYTF; cdr3_nt: TGTGCCAGCAGCCTGACAGGGGGCACCTATGGCTACACCTTC
clone_size: many; d_call: -; j_call: TRBJ1-2; v_call: TRBV6-1; cdr3_aa: CASSDGLLYGYTF; cdr3_nt: TGTGCCAGCAGTGACGGACTACTCTATGGCTACACCTTC
clone_size: few; d_call: TRBD1; j_call: TRBJ1-5; v_call: TRBV19; cdr3_aa: CASSIEGGWATGANQPQHF; cdr3_nt: TGTGCCAGTAGTATAGAAGGCGGGTGGGCGACAGGGGCTAATCAGCCCCAGCATTTT
clone_size: many; d_call: TRBD1; j_call: TRBJ2-7; v_call: TRBV2; cdr3_aa: CASSRDRSSYEQYF; cdr3_nt: TGTGCCAGCAGTCGGGACAGGAGCTCCTACGAGCAGTACTTC
clone_size: many; d_call: -; j_call: TRBJ2-3; v_call: TRBV5-6; cdr3_aa: CASSLGEAQYF; cdr3_nt: TGTGCCAGCAGCTTGGGGGAGGCGCAGTATTTT
clone_size: many; d_call: -; j_call: TRBJ1-6; v_call: TRBV19; cdr3_aa: CASERDIWGNSPLHF; cdr3_nt: TGTGCCAGTGAAAGGGACATTTGGGGTAATTCACCCCTCCACTTT
clone_size: many; d_call: TRBD1; j_call: TRBJ1-2; v_call: TRBV20-1; cdr3_aa: CSARDQGGGYGYTF; cdr3_nt: TGCAGTGCTAGAGATCAGGGGGGCGGCTATGGCTACACCTTC
clone_size: -; d_call: -; j_call: TRBJ2-7; v_call: TRBV18; cdr3_aa: CASSPPARATQSLQYF; cdr3_nt: TGTGCCAGCTCACCACCGGCTCGCGCCACCCAATCATTGCAGTACTTC
clone_size: many; d_call: -; j_call: TRBJ2-3; v_call: TRBV20-1; cdr3_aa: CSRRGITDTQYF; cdr3_nt: TGCAGTCGTCGGGGGATCACAGATACGCAGTATTTT
clone_size: many; d_call: TRBD2; j_call: TRBJ2-7; v_call: TRBV2; cdr3_aa: CASSEATSGPAYEQYF; cdr3_nt: TGTGCCAGCAGTGAAGCTACTAGCGGGCCGGCCTACGAGCAGTACTTC
clone_size: many; d_call: TRBD2; j_call: TRBJ2-7; v_call: TRBV6-6; cdr3_aa: CASRTLAGSSYEQYF; cdr3_nt: TGTGCCAGCAGGACACTAGCGGGGAGCTCCTACGAGCAGTACTTC
clone_size: many; d_call: TRBD1; j_call: TRBJ2-7; v_call: TRBV7-6; cdr3_aa: CASSFRTGGGEQYF; cdr3_nt: TGTGCCAGCAGCTTCCGGACAGGGGGAGGCGAGCAGTACTTC
clone_size: many; d_call: -; j_call: TRBJ2-1; v_call: TRBV6-1; cdr3_aa: CASSDLGFNEQFF; cdr3_nt: TGTGCCAGCAGTGACCTTGGATTCAATGAGCAGTTCTTC
clone_size: few; d_call: TRBD1; j_call: TRBJ1-2; v_call: TRBV19; cdr3_aa: CASSIAQGVNGYTF; cdr3_nt: TGTGCCAGTAGTATCGCACAGGGGGTAAATGGCTACACCTTC
clone_size: many; d_call: TRBD2; j_call: TRBJ2-3; v_call: TRBV7-8; cdr3_aa: CASSARLAGGSDTQYF; cdr3_nt: TGTGCCAGCAGCGCACGACTAGCGGGAGGCTCAGATACGCAGTATTTT
clone_size: many; d_call: -; j_call: TRBJ2-2; v_call: TRBV10-3; cdr3_aa: CAISDTGELFF; cdr3_nt: TGTGCCATCAGTGACACCGGGGAGCTGTTTTTT
clone_size: many; d_call: -; j_call: TRBJ2-7; v_call: TRBV5-6; cdr3_aa: CASSRDISYEQYF; cdr3_nt: TGTGCCAGCAGCCGGGACATATCCTACGAGCAGTACTTC
clone_size: few; d_call: -; j_call: TRBJ1-4; v_call: TRBV27; cdr3_aa: CASSQSWLTNEKLFF; cdr3_nt: TGTGCCAGCAGCCAAAGTTGGTTAACTAATGAAAAACTGTTTTTT
clone_size: many; d_call: TRBD2; j_call: TRBJ2-5; v_call: TRBV6-2/TRBV6-3; cdr3_aa: CASSSGLAGGLIWETQYF; cdr3_nt: TGTGCCAGCAGTTCAGGACTAGCGGGAGGGCTGATCTGGGAGACCCAGTACTTC
clone_size: many; d_call: TRBD1; j_call: TRBJ1-2; v_call: TRBV5-1; cdr3_aa: CASSTDRGDTGYTF; cdr3_nt: TGCGCCAGCAGTACAGACAGGGGGGATACTGGCTACACCTTC
clone_size: few; d_call: -; j_call: TRBJ2-6; v_call: TRBV5-1; cdr3_aa: CASSITTVSGANVLTF; cdr3_nt: TGCGCCAGCAGTATCACGACAGTCTCTGGGGCCAACGTCCTGACTTTC
clone_size: many; d_call: -; j_call: TRBJ2-1; v_call: TRBV7-8; cdr3_aa: CASSLTTLSRWQFF; cdr3_nt: TGTGCCAGCAGCTTGACTACCCTATCCCGATGGCAGTTCTTC
clone_size: few; d_call: TRBD1; j_call: TRBJ2-4; v_call: TRBV5-8; cdr3_aa: CASGRDRNIQYF; cdr3_nt: TGTGCCAGCGGCCGGGACAGGAACATTCAGTACTTC
clone_size: many; d_call: -; j_call: TRBJ2-7; v_call: TRBV7-8; cdr3_aa: CASSFKGDTEQYF; cdr3_nt: TGTGCCAGCAGCTTTAAAGGGGATACCGAGCAGTACTTC
clone_size: many; d_call: -; j_call: TRBJ2-5; v_call: TRBV19; cdr3_aa: CASSIGWEGDQETQYF; cdr3_nt: TGTGCCAGTAGTATAGGTTGGGAAGGAGACCAAGAGACCCAGTACTTC
clone_size: many; d_call: TRBD2; j_call: TRBJ2-1; v_call: TRBV5-8; cdr3_aa: CASSLILAGDSESF; cdr3_nt: TGTGCCAGCAGCTTGATCCTAGCGGGAGATAGTGAGTCGTTC
clone_size: many; d_call: -; j_call: TRBJ2-7; v_call: TRBV27; cdr3_aa: CASSSTGGYEQYF; cdr3_nt: TGTGCCAGCAGTTCGACAGGTGGCTACGAGCAGTACTTC
clone_size: many; d_call: TRBD1; j_call: TRBJ1-2; v_call: TRBV20-1; cdr3_aa: CSARAGQGGLGYGYTF; cdr3_nt: TGCAGTGCTAGAGCAGGGCAGGGGGGACTCGGCTATGGCTACACCTTC
clone_size: -; d_call: -; j_call: TRBJ1-1; v_call: TRBV10-2; cdr3_aa: CASSEGFTEAFF; cdr3_nt: TGCGCCAGCAGTGAGGGATTCACTGAAGCTTTCTTT
clone_size: -; d_call: TRBD2; j_call: TRBJ2-3; v_call: TRBV28; cdr3_aa: CASGLGTDTQYF; cdr3_nt: TGTGCCAGTGGACTAGGCACAGATACGCAGTATTTT
clone_size: many; d_call: TRBD2; j_call: TRBJ2-1; v_call: TRBV20-1; cdr3_aa: CSARPSGHYNEQFF; cdr3_nt: TGCAGTGCTAGACCTAGCGGGCATTACAATGAGCAGTTCTTC
clone_size: many; d_call: TRBD2; j_call: TRBJ2-1; v_call: TRBV11-2; cdr3_aa: CASSLDLLLVASGGIYEQFF; cdr3_nt: TGTGCCAGCAGCTTAGATCTTCTTTTGGTGGCTAGCGGGGGGATTTATGAGCAGTTCTTC
clone_size: -; d_call: TRBD1; j_call: TRBJ2-4; v_call: TRBV6-2/TRBV6-3; cdr3_aa: CASTDRGLAKNIQYF; cdr3_nt: TGTGCCAGCACCGACAGGGGGCTAGCCAAAAACATTCAGTACTTC
clone_size: many; d_call: TRBD1; j_call: TRBJ1-5; v_call: TRBV20-1; cdr3_aa: CSARGGQGVRNQPQHF; cdr3_nt: TGCAGTGCTAGAGGTGGACAGGGCGTTCGCAATCAGCCCCAGCATTTT
clone_size: many; d_call: -; j_call: TRBJ2-7; v_call: TRBV11-3; cdr3_aa: CASSLGGKYEQYF; cdr3_nt: TGTGCCAGCAGCTTAGGGGGTAAATACGAGCAGTACTTC
clone_size: few; d_call: TRBD2; j_call: TRBJ2-2; v_call: TRBV9; cdr3_aa: CASSVWGGSPGELFF; cdr3_nt: TGTGCCAGCAGCGTATGGGGCGGGAGTCCCGGGGAGCTGTTTTTT
clone_size: many; d_call: -; j_call: TRBJ2-3; v_call: TRBV14; cdr3_aa: CASSQENGNTQYF; cdr3_nt: TGTGCCAGCAGCCAAGAAAATGGGAATACGCAGTATTTT
clone_size: many; d_call: -; j_call: TRBJ2-5; v_call: TRBV7-3; cdr3_aa: CASSAKGTGLGETQYF; cdr3_nt: TGTGCCAGCAGCGCAAAGGGTACAGGGTTGGGAGAGACCCAGTACTTC
clone_size: many; d_call: -; j_call: TRBJ2-2; v_call: TRBV5-1; cdr3_aa: CASSQDGRPNTGELFF; cdr3_nt: TGCGCCAGCAGCCAGGACGGAAGACCGAACACCGGGGAGCTGTTTTTT
clone_size: many; d_call: -; j_call: TRBJ1-4; v_call: TRBV24-1; cdr3_aa: CATSEEGVEKLFF; cdr3_nt: TGTGCCACCAGTGAGGAGGGGGTTGAAAAACTGTTTTTT
clone_size: many; d_call: TRBD2; j_call: TRBJ2-3; v_call: TRBV5-1; cdr3_aa: CASSLAVTNYRTDTQYF; cdr3_nt: TGCGCCAGCAGCCTAGCGGTAACCAACTATCGCACAGATACGCAGTATTTT
clone_size: many; d_call: -; j_call: TRBJ2-3; v_call: TRBV19; cdr3_aa: CASTLGAKDTQYF; cdr3_nt: TGTGCCAGTACCCTTGGGGCGAAAGATACGCAGTATTTT
clone_size: many; d_call: -; j_call: TRBJ1-4; v_call: TRBV7-8; cdr3_aa: CASSLAPGHGEKLFF; cdr3_nt: TGTGCCAGCAGCTTAGCGCCGGGACACGGTGAAAAACTGTTTTTT
clone_size: many; d_call: -; j_call: TRBJ2-5; v_call: TRBV9; cdr3_aa: CASSVQAAQETQYF; cdr3_nt: TGTGCCAGCAGCGTACAGGCAGCACAAGAGACCCAGTACTTC
clone_size: many; d_call: -; j_call: TRBJ2-1; v_call: TRBV30; cdr3_aa: CAWSKGGQQTSPLF; cdr3_nt: TGTGCCTGGAGTAAAGGCGGACAGCAGACTAGCCCTCTCTTC
clone_size: many; d_call: -; j_call: TRBJ1-6; v_call: TRBV5-4; cdr3_aa: CASSPMGTRNSPLHF; cdr3_nt: TGTGCCAGCAGCCCGATGGGGACAAGAAATTCACCCCTCCACTTT
clone_size: many; d_call: -; j_call: TRBJ2-2; v_call: TRBV3-1; cdr3_aa: CASSPQHTGELFF; cdr3_nt: TGTGCCAGCAGCCCTCAACACACCGGGGAGCTGTTTTTT
clone_size: many; d_call: TRBD2; j_call: TRBJ2-1; v_call: TRBV29-1; cdr3_aa: CSAPRGGDEQFF; cdr3_nt: TGCAGCGCTCCCCGGGGGGGGGATGAGCAGTTCTTC
clone_size: -; d_call: -; j_call: TRBJ1-5; v_call: TRBV2; cdr3_aa: CASSEGWAQPQHF; cdr3_nt: TGTGCCAGCAGTGAAGGGTGGGCTCAGCCCCAGCATTTT
clone_size: many; d_call: TRBD1; j_call: TRBJ2-3; v_call: TRBV9; cdr3_aa: CASSASPGTGGADTQYF; cdr3_nt: TGTGCCAGCAGCGCAAGCCCCGGGACAGGGGGCGCAGATACGCAGTATTTT
clone_size: many; d_call: TRBD1; j_call: TRBJ2-3; v_call: TRBV6-4; cdr3_aa: CASSAQGTDTQYF; cdr3_nt: TGTGCCAGCAGTGCACAGGGGACAGATACGCAGTATTTT
clone_size: many; d_call: TRBD1; j_call: TRBJ2-7; v_call: TRBV7-2; cdr3_aa: CASSLEWQGVGEQYF; cdr3_nt: TGTGCCAGCAGCTTAGAGTGGCAGGGGGTAGGCGAGCAGTACTTC
clone_size: many; d_call: -; j_call: TRBJ2-5; v_call: TRBV7-6; cdr3_aa: CASSFGSGETQYF; cdr3_nt: TGTGCCAGCAGCTTCGGAAGCGGGGAGACCCAGTACTTC
clone_size: -; d_call: -; j_call: TRBJ1-4; v_call: TRBV3-1; cdr3_aa: CASTLSTTNEKLFF; cdr3_nt: TGTGCCAGCACCCTTTCTACGACTAATGAAAAACTGTTTTTT